The entry that follows covers one T cell receptor (beta chain) sequence. What it recognizes is unknown. The germline gene is not matched at one end of the junction; a read error may be the cause. The sample comes from a study of tumor-infiltrating lymphocytes in primary liver carcinoma. General study points: Blood had a significantly lower top-250-clone fraction than tumors did (p = 0.039).

Unsorted bulk tissue, roughly 20-32 mg of it, served as the source for co-extraction of RNA and DNA. Primary liver carcinoma in the patients was surgically resected. A primer in the constant region served to generate TCR beta cDNA from roughly 450 ng of total RNA. Slightly modified ARM-PCR, run as three nested multiplex PCR rounds, produced the TCR beta libraries. The first two PCR rounds used TRBV1-TRBV30 primers with a Cbeta primer, nine to ten cycles each. TCRdb called the multiplex PCR reads again in MiXCR, with one record for every CDR3 protein. The top ten hold 15% to 20% of the sample, which has 150,000 to 200,000 distinct CDR3 sequences, around four fifths seen once. Germline V CDR1 and CDR2: SEHNR, FQNEAQ (reference sequence). There are 14 residues in the CDR3.

This TCR derives from a man aged 40-49 years with primary liver carcinoma and hepatitis B virus infection. The V gene is TRBV7-9, the J gene TRBJ1-1; a weak D match, TRBD1 (5 bases). The specimen sequenced was tumor tissue from primary liver carcinoma. CDR3 region: CASSLAGGNTEPLF. CDR3 in DNA: TGTGCCAGCAGCTTAGCGGGGGGAAACACTGAACCTCTCTTT. Full variable domain (outside the CDR3, taken from reference TRBV7-9 and TRBJ1-1): DTGVSQNPRHKITKRGQNVTFRCDPISEHNRLYWYRQTLGQGPEFLTYFQNEAQLEKSRLLSDRFSAERPKGSFSTLEIQRTEQGDSAMYLCASSLAGGNTEPLFGQGTRLTVV.